Presented here are 17 T cell receptor beta chains from one specimen sequenced in a study of T cell responses to AZD1222 COVID-19 vaccine. TCRdb's table, derived via immunoSEQ multiplex PCR, lists solely in-frame clones and lacks some. This table holds 98,000 or so clones, approximately 88% found once. This specimen consisted of peripheral blood, obtained 28 days after the second AZD1222 dose. All receptors derive from an adult who received the AZD1222 COVID-19 vaccine.

This chain connects TRBV5-5 to TRBJ2-1; the match to TRBD1 covers 8 bases. V lost 0 bases to trimming and J lost 4 bases; unmatched junction nucleotides: 3. Germline CDR1 is SGHKS and CDR2 is YYEKEE (reference sequence). This CDR3 has 15 residues. The CDR3 loop reads CASSLGQGTYNEQFF. The DNA of the CDR3 is TGTGCCAGCAGCTTGGGACAGGGGACTTACAATGAGCAGTTCTTC.

The V call is TRBV24-1, the J call TRBJ2-1, with D possibly matching TRBD2 (5 bases). V was cut by 3 bases and J by 2 bases, with 16 bases left in between. CDR1 and CDR2 from the germline V gene are KGHDR and SFDVKD. This CDR3 is 17 amino acids long. The CDR3 nucleotides read TGTGCCACCAGTGATCCCCCCGGGGTCCGTCCCTACAATGAGCAGTTCTTC. It specifies CATSDPPGVRPYNEQFF.

DNA of the CDR3: TGCGCCAGCAGCCAAGAAGAGGCAGTCAGGTACGAGCAGTACTTC. Its protein product is CASSQEEAVRYEQYF. The chain carries TRBV4-1 and TRBJ2-7; D unclear. This CDR3 has 15 amino acids. Between the trimmed V and J ends, which lost 0 bases and 4 bases, there was a span of 13 bases. Per germline, CDR1 MGHRA and CDR2 YSYEKL.

The V gene is TRBV27, the J gene TRBJ1-2; no reliable D call. Germline V CDR1 and CDR2: MNHEY, SMNVEV (reference sequence). V shed 3 bases and J shed 5 bases, with 10 bases lying between them. This CDR3 has 13 residues. This chain's CDR3 is CASSFGGTYGYTF. Written as DNA, the CDR3 is TGTGCCAGCAGTTTTGGCGGTACTTATGGCTACACCTTC.

On this clone itself: This sample also contains other DNA sequences that code for the same CDR3. This chain uses TRBV12-3 or TRBV12-4 with TRBJ2-5; no clear D gene. The V gene lost 3 bases and the J gene lost 1 base, with 6 bases spanning the gap. The CDR3 has 13 amino acids. This CDR3 is CASSLLGQETQYF. Here the CDR3 DNA reads TGTGCCAGCAGTTTGTTAGGCCAAGAGACCCAGTACTTC.

This chain uses TRBV3-1 (or the pseudogene TRBV3-2) with TRBJ2-4, with 7 bases fitting TRBD2. This CDR3 spans 17 amino acids. The junction had 6 bases not matched to a gene; V was cut back by 1 base and J by 0 bases. Germline V gene data show CDR1 as LGHDT and CDR2 as YNNKEL (reference sequence). This CDR3 reads CASSQVSGALAKNIQYF. The CDR3 DNA follows: TGTGCCAGCAGCCAAGTAAGCGGGGCGCTAGCCAAAAACATTCAGTACTTC.

This clone showed up just once. One end of the junction varies from germline; a read error may be responsible. In the same sample, other DNA sequences code for this CDR3. The chain joins TRBV4-1 to TRBJ1-5, with unresolved D. The CDR3 runs 15 residues. Germline assignment: CDR1 MGHRA and CDR2 YSYEKL. This CDR3 reads CASSQSGALNQPQHF. CDR3 DNA sequence: TGCGCCAGCAGCCAGTCGGGCGCCCTCAATCAGCCTCAGCATTTT.

J is TRBJ1-1 and V is TRBV7-9, with 7 bases matching TRBD1. Germline V gives CDR1 SEHNR, CDR2 FQNEAQ (reference sequence). Trimming at V came to 1 base and at J to 5 bases, leaving 7 bases not matched to a gene. The CDR3 sequence is 15 residues long. The CDR3 sequence: CASSLERQGKTEAFF. The CDR3, as DNA: TGTGCCAGCAGCTTAGAAAGACAGGGTAAGACTGAAGCTTTCTTT.

V usage is TRBV11-2 and J usage is TRBJ2-1; a weak D match, TRBD2 (6 bases). The CDR3 contains 15 residues. From germline, CDR1 is SGHAT and CDR2 FQNNGV. The ends were cut back, 3 bases at V and 7 bases at J, with 16 bases in the middle. The CDR3 bases are TGTGCCAGCAGCTTGAGGCGGGAACGCATAAATGAGCAGTTCTTC. Residues: CASSLRRERINEQFF.

The V and J genes are TRBV6-2 or TRBV6-3 and TRBJ2-2; tentative D call: TRBD1 (6 bases). The CDR3 covers 14 residues. Trimming removed 4 bases from V and 2 bases from J, with 8 bases in between. Germline values: CDR1 MNHEY, CDR2 SVGEGT. The CDR3 here is CASSSQGNTGELFF. As DNA, the CDR3 is TGTGCCAGCAGTTCACAGGGAAACACCGGGGAGCTGTTTTTT.

This chain links TRBV5-1 with TRBJ1-5, with D maybe TRBD1 (6 bases). The V gene lost 8 bases and the J gene lost 8 bases, with 14 bases spanning the gap. Per germline, CDR1 SGHRS and CDR2 YFSETQ. This CDR3 is built from 12 residues. DNA for the CDR3: TGCGCCAGAGAACTACAGGGAAAGCCCCAGCATTTT. This translates into CARELQGKPQHF.

The genes are TRBV21-1 and TRBJ1-6. TRBV21-1 is deemed a pseudogene. The CDR3 is made up of 13 amino acids. In nucleotides, the CDR3 is TGTGCCAGCAGCAAGAAGTATTACTCACCCCTCCACTTT. Translating it yields CASSKKYYSPLHF.

V usage is TRBV28 and J usage is TRBJ2-2; TRBD2 aligns across 13 bases. Germline CDR1 is MDHEN and CDR2 is SYDVKM. After removal of 5 bases from V and 6 bases from J, the junction contained 12 bases not matched to a gene. CDR3 length: 18 amino acids. In DNA form, the CDR3 reads TGTGCCAGCAGTGAGACTAGCGGGAGGAGTTTGGGCGCCGGGGAGCTGTTTTTT. Encoded protein: CASSETSGRSLGAGELFF.

The chain joins TRBV6-5 to TRBJ2-5, with TRBD1 identical over 11 bases. Trimming took 5 bases from V and 5 from J; bases not matched to a gene: 7. CDR1 and CDR2 (germline): MNHEY, SVGAGI. The CDR3 loop spans 15 amino acids. CDR3 residues: CASSQPGQGVETQYF. In DNA form, the CDR3 reads TGTGCCAGCAGTCAACCGGGACAGGGGGTGGAGACCCAGTACTTC.

The chain employs TRBV28 and TRBJ1-5; D is ambiguous. The germline CDR1 and CDR2 sequences are MDHEN and SYDVKM. V dropped 3 bases and J dropped 6 bases, with 18 bases sitting between them. CDR3 length: 16 residues. CDR3 loop: CASSFSLDGSSQPQHF. DNA for the CDR3: TGTGCCAGCAGTTTTTCTTTGGACGGATCAAGTCAGCCCCAGCATTTT.

The chain employs TRBV11-3 and TRBJ1-3; D remains ambiguous. The CDR3 extends over 16 amino acids. Germline V lookup: CDR1 SGHNT, CDR2 YENEEA. V was pared by 5 bases and J by 0 bases, with 14 bases between. The CDR3 protein is CASSLLVPSSGNTIYF. CDR3 nucleotide sequence: TGTGCCAGCAGCCTTCTCGTGCCGAGCTCTGGAAACACCATATATTTT.

This clone was recorded a few times. The chain couples TRBV27 to TRBJ1-5, with a weak D call TRBD1 (5 bases). Germline V lookup: CDR1 MNHEY, CDR2 SMNVEV (reference sequence). This CDR3 is built from 18 residues. V lost 2 bases and J lost 4, with 21 bases in between. The CDR3 loop reads CASSLRRQGGMGNQPQHF. In DNA form, the CDR3 reads TGTGCCAGCAGTTTACGGAGGCAGGGTGGCATGGGTAATCAGCCCCAGCATTTT.